This TCR beta chain stems from a study of regulatory T cells in long-lasting Graves disease. Study context: The study enrolled newly diagnosed Graves' patients on antithyroid drugs under 3 months.

This CDR3 region has 16 residues. Germline CDR1 MDHEN, CDR2 SYDVKM. After removal of 6 bases from V and 4 bases from J, the junction contained 4 bases not matched to a gene. In this sample, this clonotype turned up many times. The time point here: newly diagnosed GD, antithyroid drugs for less than 3 months. PBMC RNA served as the TCR library source. Patients of an endocrinology department in Xi'an, China, were included. Combining iRepertoire HTBI primers with Arm-PCR of CDR3 regions, the authors built TCR beta libraries. TCRdb called the multiplex PCR reads again in MiXCR, with one record for every CDR3 protein. The repertoire holds under 800,000 distinct CDR3 sequences, under 20% seen once, with around 18% in the top ten. A further study also used this sample, focusing on T cells in Graves' hyperthyroidism and ophthalmopathy. That source reports: Recently diagnosed hyperthyroidism of less than 2 months' duration affected patients aged 18 to 65. Those patients with uncontrolled infection, other autoimmune disease, pregnancy or lactation were excluded.

Sequenced here: peripheral blood mononuclear cells (PBMCs), sampled at new diagnosis, from a patient treated with antithyroid drugs. The TCR originated in a woman in her twenties or thirties with Graves disease. This chain links TRBV28 with TRBJ2-1; 15 bases are a match to TRBD2. CDR3 in DNA: TGTGCCAGCAGCTTGGGGACTAGCGGGAGGTACAATGAGCAGTTCTTC. It yields the protein CASSLGTSGRYNEQFF.